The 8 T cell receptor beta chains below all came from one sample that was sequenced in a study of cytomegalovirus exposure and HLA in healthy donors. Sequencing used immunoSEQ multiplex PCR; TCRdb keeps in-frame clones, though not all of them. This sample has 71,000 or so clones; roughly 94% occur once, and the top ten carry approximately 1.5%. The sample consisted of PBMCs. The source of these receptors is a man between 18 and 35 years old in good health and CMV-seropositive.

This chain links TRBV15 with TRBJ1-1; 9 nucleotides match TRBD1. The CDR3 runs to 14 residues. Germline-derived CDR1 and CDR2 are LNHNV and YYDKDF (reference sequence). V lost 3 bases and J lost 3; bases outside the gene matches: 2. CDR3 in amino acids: CATSRRTGDTEAFF. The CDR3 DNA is TGTGCCACCAGCAGGCGGACAGGGGACACTGAAGCTTTCTTT.

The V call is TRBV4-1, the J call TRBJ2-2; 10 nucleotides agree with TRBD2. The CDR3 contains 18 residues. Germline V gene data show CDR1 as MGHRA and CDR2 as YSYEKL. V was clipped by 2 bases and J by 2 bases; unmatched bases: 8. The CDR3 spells CASSQTPIAGGNTGELFF. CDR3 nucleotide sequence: TGCGCCAGCAGCCAAACCCCCATAGCGGGGGGAAACACCGGGGAGCTGTTTTTT.

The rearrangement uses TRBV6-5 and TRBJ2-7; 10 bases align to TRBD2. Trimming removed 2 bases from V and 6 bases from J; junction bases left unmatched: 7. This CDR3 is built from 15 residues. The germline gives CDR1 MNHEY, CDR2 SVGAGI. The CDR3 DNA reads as TGTGCCAGCAGTTACCAAGCGGGGGGGCCAGGCGAGCAGTACTTC. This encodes CASSYQAGGPGEQYF.

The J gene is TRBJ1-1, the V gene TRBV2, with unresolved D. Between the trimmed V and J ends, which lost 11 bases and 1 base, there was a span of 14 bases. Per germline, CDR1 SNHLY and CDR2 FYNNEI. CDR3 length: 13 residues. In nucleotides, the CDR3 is TGTGCCGGCGGTAGAGGGAGGAACACTGAAGCTTTCTTT. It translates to CAGGRGRNTEAFF.

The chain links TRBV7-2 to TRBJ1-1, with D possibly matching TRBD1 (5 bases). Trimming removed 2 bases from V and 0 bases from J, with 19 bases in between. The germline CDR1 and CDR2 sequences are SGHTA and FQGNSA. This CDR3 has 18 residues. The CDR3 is CASSLRARAGHMNTEAFF. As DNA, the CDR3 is TGTGCCAGCAGCTTACGGGCCCGGGCTGGACACATGAACACTGAAGCTTTCTTT.

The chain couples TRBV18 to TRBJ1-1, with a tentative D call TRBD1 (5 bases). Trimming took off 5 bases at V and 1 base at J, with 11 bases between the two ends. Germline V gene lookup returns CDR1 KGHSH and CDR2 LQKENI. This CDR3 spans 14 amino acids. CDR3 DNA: TGTGCCAGCTCAAAGACAGACACGAACACTGAAGCTTTCTTT. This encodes CASSKTDTNTEAFF.

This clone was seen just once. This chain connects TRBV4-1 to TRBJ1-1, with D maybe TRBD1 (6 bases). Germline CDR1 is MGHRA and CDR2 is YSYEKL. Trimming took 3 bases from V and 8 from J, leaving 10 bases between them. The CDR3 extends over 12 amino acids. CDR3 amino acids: CASSHSDREAFF. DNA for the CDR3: TGCGCCAGCAGCCACTCCGACAGGGAAGCTTTCTTT.

In DNA, the CDR3 is TGCGCCAGCAGCACAGGGGCCAGCTCCTACGAGCAGTACTTC. Amino acids: CASSTGASSYEQYF. The chain is built from TRBV10-1 and TRBJ2-7; 7 bases are a match to TRBD1. Losses at the gene ends were 6 bases for V and 0 bases for J; bases not matched to a gene: 5. CDR1 WNHNN and CDR2 SYGVQD come from the germline V gene (reference sequence). CDR3 length equals 14 residues.